Below, 25 T cell receptor beta chains from the same sample are listed, as sequenced in a study of cytomegalovirus exposure and HLA in healthy donors. Primers: 60 Vbeta forward and 13 Jbeta reverse. Using immunoSEQ multiplex PCR, the repertoire was profiled, and TCRdb retains in-frame clones only, with some absent. Of about 190,000 clones listed, just under 75% were seen once; the top ten hold less than 4%. Sequencing was done on a sample of PBMCs. All receptors come from a woman aged 25-40 years in good health and CMV-seropositive.

The genes are TRBV5-4 and TRBJ2-7; D unclear. Germline V gives CDR1 SGHNT, CDR2 YYREEE (reference sequence). The CDR3 extends over 13 amino acids. V lost 2 bases and J lost 5, with 11 bases in between. The CDR3 DNA is TGTGCCAGCAGCTTAGAACCTCAGAACGAGCAGTACTTC. Its protein is CASSLEPQNEQYF.

This clone has just a few counts. This chain uses TRBV28 with TRBJ1-2; D is unresolved. The CDR3 extends over 15 amino acids. Between the trimmed V and J ends, which lost 7 bases and 1 base, there was a span of 16 bases. Looked up from germline, CDR1 is MDHEN and CDR2 is SYDVKM. CDR3 in amino acids: CASTVRAPINYGYTF. CDR3 sequence (DNA): TGTGCCAGCACCGTGCGCGCCCCCATTAACTATGGCTACACCTTC.

This clone was detected only once. This CDR3 is also generated by other DNA sequences in the sample. The chain joins TRBV20-1 to TRBJ2-5; D may be TRBD2 (5 bases). V was clipped by 6 bases and J by 3 bases, with 8 bases between them. There are 11 residues in the CDR3. CDR1 and CDR2 (germline): DFQATT, SNEGSKA (reference sequence). CDR3 coding DNA: TGCAGTGCCTCCGGGGAAGAGACCCAGTACTTC. This gives the protein CSASGEETQYF.

V usage is TRBV28 and J usage is TRBJ1-5; TRBD1 might be the D (5 bases). CDR3 length: 16 residues. Germline CDR1 and CDR2: MDHEN and SYDVKM. V lost 5 bases and J 4 bases, leaving 18 bases between the germline ends. The CDR3 spells CASSLITGQSNQPQHF. As DNA, the CDR3 is TGTGCCAGCAGTCTAATCACAGGTCAGTCAAATCAGCCCCAGCATTTT.

The chain is built from TRBV7-9 and TRBJ2-3; D gene uncertain. CDR3 length: 14 residues. Trimming stripped 8 bases from V and 2 bases from J, with 14 bases between. CDR1 and CDR2 from the germline V gene are SEHNR and FQNEAQ (reference sequence). CDR3 region: CASSPLDFTDTQYF. In nucleotides, the CDR3 is TGTGCCAGCTCCCCCCTTGACTTCACAGATACGCAGTATTTT.

The CDR3 coding sequence is TGCGCCAGCAGCTCGGCCTGGGCCACTGAAGCTTTCTTT. Amino acid sequence: CASSSAWATEAFF. The chain links TRBV5-1 to TRBJ1-1, with D hard to call. V was trimmed by 3 bases and J by 4 bases, leaving 10 bases between them. The CDR3 runs to 13 residues. CDR1 is SGHRS and CDR2 is YFSETQ in the germline V gene. The full variable domain, rest sourced from reference TRBV5-1 and TRBJ1-1, is KAGVTQTPRYLIKTRGQQVTLSCSPISGHRSVSWYQQTPGQGLQFLFEYFSETQRNKGNFPGRFSGRQFSNSRSEMNVSTLELGDSALYLCASSSAWATEAFFGQGTRLTVV.

V and J are TRBV4-1 and TRBJ2-7, with 11 bases that match TRBD1. The V gene end was trimmed by 3 bases and the J gene end by 1 base; junction bases not matched to a gene: 5. CDR1 MGHRA and CDR2 YSYEKL come from the germline V gene. This CDR3 spans 16 amino acids. CDR3 coding DNA: TGCGCCAGCAGCCAGATGGGGACAGGGGGATCCTACGAGCAGTACTTC. It translates to CASSQMGTGGSYEQYF.

The chain recombines TRBV19 with TRBJ2-2; TRBD2 matches 8 bases. This CDR3 has 18 residues. Looked up from germline, CDR1 is LNHDA and CDR2 is SQIVND (reference sequence). V shed 7 bases and J 6 bases; nucleotides not matched to a gene: 19. The CDR3 DNA is TGTGCCAGTACCACTATAAGAACGGGAGGGCTTGGTGCCGGGGAGCTGTTTTTT. Residues: CASTTIRTGGLGAGELFF.

The V gene is TRBV19, the J gene TRBJ2-7; D is perhaps TRBD2 (5 bases). Germline loops: CDR1 LNHDA, CDR2 SQIVND (reference sequence). Trimming took off 6 bases at V and 0 bases at J, with 12 bases between the two ends. The CDR3 loop spans 14 amino acids. In nucleotides, the CDR3 is TGTGCCAGTAGCGAGGGCAGCCACTCCTACGAGCAGTACTTC. This sequence encodes CASSEGSHSYEQYF.

The V call is TRBV7-6, the J call TRBJ2-2; D uncertain. In germline, CDR1 is SGHVS, CDR2 FNYEAQ. Trimming cost V 3 bases and J 6 bases, with 14 bases left between them. The CDR3 contains 15 residues. DNA of the CDR3: TGTGCCAGCAGCTTCCCAGACTCGTCGGCCGGGGAGCTGTTTTTT. Translated: CASSFPDSSAGELFF.

This chain uses TRBV4-1 with TRBJ2-3; 9 bases agree with TRBD2. CDR3 length equals 16 residues. Germline trimming cut 0 bases from V and 1 base from J; bases unmatched to any gene: 2. From germline, CDR1 is MGHRA and CDR2 YSYEKL. The CDR3 DNA reads TGCGCCAGCAGCCAAGATTGGACTAGCGGCACAGATACGCAGTATTTT. As protein: CASSQDWTSGTDTQYF.

This clone was recorded once. CDR3 nucleotide sequence: TGTGCCAGCAGCTTAGCTTCCGGGGGGCGCGCTGGGGCCAACGTCCTGACTTTC. Its translation is CASSLASGGRAGANVLTF. The chain combines TRBV7-2 with TRBJ2-6; D possibly corresponds to TRBD2 (7 bases). Germline values: CDR1 SGHTA, CDR2 FQGNSA. Trimming left V 0 bases short and J 2 bases short, with 14 bases between. The CDR3 is made up of 18 amino acids.

This clone came up once. The chain has TRBV28 and TRBJ1-1; D is unclear. V shed 3 bases and J shed 2 bases, with 10 bases lying between them. This CDR3 comprises 14 residues. Germline-derived CDR1 and CDR2 are MDHEN and SYDVKM. The CDR3 sequence is CASSFDGLNTEAFF. The CDR3 coding sequence is TGTGCCAGCAGTTTCGACGGACTAAACACTGAAGCTTTCTTT.

The chain is built from TRBV27 and TRBJ2-5; D may be TRBD1 (7 bases). The last part of the DNA fits TRBJ2-7 better; the J call may be wrong. From germline, CDR1 is MNHEY and CDR2 SMNVEV (reference sequence). The CDR3 loop spans 12 amino acids. CDR3 nucleotide sequence: TGTGCCAGCAGTTTCCAGGGGGGCGAGCAGTACTTC. Translation: CASSFQGGEQYF.

The chain's CDR3 is CASSPRGQGSTDTQYF. For the CDR3, the DNA is TGTGCCAGCTCACCACGTGGTCAGGGAAGCACAGATACGCAGTATTTT. This rearrangement joins TRBV18 to TRBJ2-3; perhaps TRBD1 as D (5 bases). The V gene lost 1 base and the J gene lost 0 bases, with 11 bases spanning the gap. CDR3 length: 16 amino acids. From germline, CDR1 is KGHSH and CDR2 LQKENI.

The J gene is TRBJ2-3, the V gene TRBV5-4; 8 positions match TRBD2. Looked up from germline, CDR1 is SGHNT and CDR2 is YYREEE (reference sequence). Trimming cost V 3 bases and J 3 bases; bases outside gene matches: 6. The CDR3 runs to 15 residues. CDR3 coding DNA: TGTGCCAGCAGCTCGTACGGGAGGGGGACAGATACGCAGTATTTT. It codes for CASSSYGRGTDTQYF. Full variable domain (missing parts from reference TRBV5-4 and TRBJ2-3): ETGVTQSPTHLIKTRGQQVTLRCSSQSGHNTVSWYQQALGQGPQFIFQYYREEENGRGNFPPRFSGLQFPNYSSELNVNALELDDSALYLCASSSYGRGTDTQYFGPGTRLTVL.

V and J are TRBV19 and TRBJ1-5; no clear D gene. Germline-derived CDR1 and CDR2 are LNHDA and SQIVND (reference sequence). CDR3 size: 15 residues. V lost 1 base and J 3 bases, leaving 10 bases between the germline ends. Written as DNA, the CDR3 is TGTGCCAGTAGTATAGGGACTGAATCCAATCAGCCCCAGCATTTT. Encoded protein: CASSIGTESNQPQHF.

The chain carries TRBV5-4 and TRBJ1-2; tentative D call: TRBD1 (5 bases). CDR1 and CDR2 (germline): SGHNT, YYREEE (reference sequence). The CDR3 covers 13 residues. V was trimmed by 0 bases and J by 6 bases, leaving 9 bases between them. This CDR3 reads CASSLDRQDGYTF. The CDR3 DNA reads as TGTGCCAGCAGCTTGGACAGGCAGGATGGCTACACCTTC. The whole variable domain, remainder taken from reference TRBV5-4 and TRBJ1-2, is ETGVTQSPTHLIKTRGQQVTLRCSSQSGHNTVSWYQQALGQGPQFIFQYYREEENGRGNFPPRFSGLQFPNYSSELNVNALELDDSALYLCASSLDRQDGYTFGSGTRLTVV.

V usage is TRBV6-4 and J usage is TRBJ2-1, with 9 nucleotides matching TRBD1. The CDR3 has 16 residues. In germline, CDR1 is MRHNA, CDR2 SNTAGT. Germline trimming cut 4 bases from V and 8 bases from J; bases unmatched to any gene: 12. Here the CDR3 DNA reads TGTGCCAGCAGTGGGACCGGGACAGGGTATGGCGATGAGCAGTTCTTC. Encoded protein: CASSGTGTGYGDEQFF.

This clone was detected once. The chain couples TRBV19 to TRBJ1-2; D remains ambiguous. Per the germline V gene, CDR1 is LNHDA and CDR2 is SQIVND (reference sequence). The V end lost 0 bases, the J end lost 1 base, and 15 bases lay between the germline ends. The CDR3 loop spans 17 amino acids. The DNA for the CDR3 is TGTGCCAGTAGTATAGATTGGAGGGCGCTCAATAACTATGGCTACACCTTC. Translating it yields CASSIDWRALNNYGYTF.

This rearrangement joins TRBV6-5 to TRBJ2-7; D not resolved. The ends were cut back, 7 bases at V and 5 bases at J, with 9 bases in the middle. Germline V CDR1 and CDR2: MNHEY, SVGAGI. The CDR3 loop spans 11 amino acids. CDR3 amino acids: CASNLVHEQYF. For the CDR3, the DNA is TGTGCCAGCAACCTAGTCCACGAGCAGTACTTC.

This chain joins TRBV7-9 and TRBJ2-7; D is possibly TRBD2 (5 bases). V lost 5 bases and J lost 6, with 11 bases in between. Germline CDR1 is SEHNR and CDR2 is FQNEAQ (reference sequence). The CDR3 is 12 amino acids. CDR3 residues: CASSPGRREQYF. The CDR3 DNA sequence: TGTGCCAGCAGCCCGGGAAGGCGCGAGCAGTACTTC.

The chain has TRBV10-1 and TRBJ2-5, with D maybe TRBD2 (5 bases). The DNA matches TRBJ2-7 better at its end, which makes the J call doubtful. CDR1 and CDR2 (germline): WNHNN, SYGVQD (reference sequence). The CDR3 loop spans 13 amino acids. The CDR3 DNA reads TGCGCCAGCAGCCCCCGGGGAGCCTACGAGCAGTACTTC. Amino acid sequence: CASSPRGAYEQYF.

This clone was counted a few times. The V and J genes are TRBV19 and TRBJ2-7, with a possible D match to TRBD2 (6 bases). Germline CDR1 reads LNHDA; CDR2 reads SQIVND (reference sequence). The CDR3 loop spans 13 amino acids. V lost 4 bases and J lost 3, with 10 bases in between. The CDR3 DNA reads TGTGCCAGTAGTACTGGAGCGGGCTACGAGCAGTACTTC. This gives the protein CASSTGAGYEQYF.

Comments on this clone: In this CDR3 the conserved last residue, phenylalanine or tryptophan, is missing, so a read error is likely. The J gene is TRBJ1-2, the V gene TRBV27; D remains ambiguous. The germline CDR1 and CDR2 sequences are MNHEY and SMNVEV (reference sequence). The CDR3 runs to 15 residues. V was cut by 5 bases and J by 2 bases, with 15 bases left in between. The CDR3 bases are TGTGCCAGCAGTCCTAGAGGGTCCCTCAACTATGGCTACACCTCC. Translated: CASSPRGSLNYGYTS.